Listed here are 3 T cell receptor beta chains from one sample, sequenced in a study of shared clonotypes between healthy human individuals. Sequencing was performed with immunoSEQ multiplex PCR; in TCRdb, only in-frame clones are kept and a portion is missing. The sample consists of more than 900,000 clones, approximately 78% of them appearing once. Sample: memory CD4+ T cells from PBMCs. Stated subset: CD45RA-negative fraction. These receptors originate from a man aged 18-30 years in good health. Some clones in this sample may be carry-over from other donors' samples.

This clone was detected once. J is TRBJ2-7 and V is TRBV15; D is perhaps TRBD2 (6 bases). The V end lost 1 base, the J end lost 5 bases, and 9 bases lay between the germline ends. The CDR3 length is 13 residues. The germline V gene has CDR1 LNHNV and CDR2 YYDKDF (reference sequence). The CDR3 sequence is CATSRAGGDEQYF. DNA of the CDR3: TGTGCCACCAGCAGAGCCGGAGGGGACGAGCAGTACTTC. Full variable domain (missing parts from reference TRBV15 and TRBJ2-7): DAMVIQNPRYQVTQFGKPVTLSCSQTLNHNVMYWYQQKSSQAPKLLFHYYDKDFNNEADTPDNFQSRRPNTSFCFLDIRSPGLGDTAMYLCATSRAGGDEQYFGPGTRLTVT.

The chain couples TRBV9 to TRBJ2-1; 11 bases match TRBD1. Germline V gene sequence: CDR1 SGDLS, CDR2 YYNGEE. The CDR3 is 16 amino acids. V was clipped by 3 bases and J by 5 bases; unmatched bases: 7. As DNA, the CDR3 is TGTGCCAGCAGCGCTGGCGGGGACAGGGGGAACAATGAGCAGTTCTTC. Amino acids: CASSAGGDRGNNEQFF. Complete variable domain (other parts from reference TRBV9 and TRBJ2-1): DSGVTQTPKHLITATGQRVTLRCSPRSGDLSVYWYQQSLDQGLQFLIQYYNGEERAKGNILERFSAQQFPDLHSELNLSSLELGDSALYFCASSAGGDRGNNEQFFGPGTRLTVL.

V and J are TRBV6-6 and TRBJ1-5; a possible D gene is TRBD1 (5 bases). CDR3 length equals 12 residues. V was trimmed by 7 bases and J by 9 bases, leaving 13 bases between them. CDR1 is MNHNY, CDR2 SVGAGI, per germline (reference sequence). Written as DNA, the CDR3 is TGTGCCAGCACCGAAGACAGAATGCCCCAGCATTTT. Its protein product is CASTEDRMPQHF.